Listed below are T cell receptor beta chains from one sample, sequenced in a study of T-cell reconstitution after alpha-beta-depleted transplantation in children. Using its own MiXCR run on the PCR reads, TCRdb lists one record per CDR3 protein. The sample lists 45,000 to 70,000 distinct CDR3 sequences; 44% were seen once. The sequencing here drew on PBMCs, mostly from graft donor cells, taken 360 days after TCRalphabeta/CD19-depleted stem cell transplant. These receptors all come from a male patient aged 10-17 years who had a stem cell transplant for acute lymphoblastic leukemia, so the T cells may come from the graft donor. Each CDR3 is given with its conserved first and last residue. The order of the fields is CDR3 protein, CDR3 DNA, V gene, clone size, D gene, J gene. The D gene is left open where the match is weak. Size values are once, few and many counts, or a class for expanded clones, and some rows have none.

CASSNGQAWGSTDTQYF,TGCGCCAGCAGCAATGGACAGGCCTGGGGTAGCACAGATACGCAGTATTTT,TRBV5-1,-,TRBD1,TRBJ2-3
CASSFRTHGDTQYF,TGCGCCAGCAGCTTCAGAACCCACGGGGATACGCAGTATTTT,TRBV5-1,-,-,TRBJ2-3
CASSPPWTETYEQYF,TGTGCCAGCTCACCACCTTGGACAGAGACCTACGAGCAGTACTTC,TRBV18,few,-,TRBJ2-7
CSVFGLAFYNEQFF,TGCAGTGTATTTGGGCTAGCGTTCTACAATGAGCAGTTCTTC,TRBV20-1,-,-,TRBJ2-1
CASSLGQGAGDTQYF,TGTGCCAGCAGTTTGGGACAGGGGGCCGGAGATACGCAGTATTTT,TRBV12-3/TRBV12-4,many,TRBD1,TRBJ2-3
CSVVTGSTDTQYF,TGCAGCGTTGTAACAGGGAGCACAGATACGCAGTATTTT,TRBV29-1,-,-,TRBJ2-3
CASRIDSYEQFF,TGCGCCAGCAGAATTGACAGTTATGAGCAGTTCTTC,TRBV5-1,few,-,TRBJ2-1
CAISEAVRGAETQYF,TGTGCCATCAGTGAGGCGGTCAGGGGAGCGGAGACCCAGTACTTC,TRBV10-3,-,-,TRBJ2-5
CASSLVQVEKLFF,TGTGCCAGCAGCTTAGTCCAGGTTGAAAAACTGTTTTTT,TRBV7-9,few,-,TRBJ1-4
CASSVGGASQETQYF,TGTGCCAGCAGCGTAGGAGGGGCTAGTCAAGAGACCCAGTACTTC,TRBV9,-,-,TRBJ2-5
CSASPTVGTDTQYF,TGCAGTGCTTCTCCCACGGTTGGCACAGATACGCAGTATTTT,TRBV20-1,-,-,TRBJ2-3
CASSSYNTQYF,TGTGCCAGCAGTTCATATAATACGCAGTATTTT,TRBV12-3/TRBV12-4,-,-,TRBJ2-3
CATSRDLTGAEQFF,TGTGCCACCAGCAGAGATCTAACTGGTGCTGAGCAGTTCTTC,TRBV15,few,-,TRBJ2-1
CASSEGHWPLSTDTQYF,TGTGCCAGCAGTGAAGGGCACTGGCCCCTTAGCACAGATACGCAGTATTTT,TRBV25-1,-,-,TRBJ2-3
CASSPGEGYEQYF,TGCGCCAGCAGCCCGGGGGAGGGGTACGAGCAGTACTTC,TRBV4-1,-,TRBD2,TRBJ2-7
CASSPTLGAYNEQFF,TGTGCCAGCAGTCCCACCTTGGGAGCCTACAATGAGCAGTTCTTC,TRBV12-3/TRBV12-4,-,-,TRBJ2-1
CSATSGGHTYEQYF,TGCAGTGCTACTAGCGGGGGCCACACCTACGAGCAGTACTTC,TRBV20-1,-,TRBD2,TRBJ2-7
CASSLGQGPRSEAFF,TGCGCCAGCAGCTTGGGACAGGGGCCGCGTTCTGAAGCTTTCTTT,TRBV5-1,-,TRBD1,TRBJ1-1
CASSQGMGDEQYF,TGCGCCAGCAGCCAAGGTATGGGGGATGAGCAGTACTTC,TRBV4-1,-,-,TRBJ2-7
CASSSYRDTYEQYF,TGTGCCAGCAGCTCCTACAGGGACACCTACGAGCAGTACTTC,TRBV7-6,-,-,TRBJ2-7
CASSLFAEAFF,TGTGCCAGCAGTTTATTCGCTGAAGCTTTCTTT,TRBV12-3/TRBV12-4,-,-,TRBJ1-1
CASSWGQGYSYVQYF,TGTGCCAGCAGTTGGGGACAGGGGTACTCCTACGTGCAGTACTTC,TRBV6-5,-,TRBD1,TRBJ2-7
CASSLEGSSTDTQYF,TGTGCCAGCAGTTTGGAAGGGTCTAGCACAGATACGCAGTATTTT,TRBV12-3/TRBV12-4,few,-,TRBJ2-3
CATSRDRVQETQYF,TGTGCCACCAGCAGAGATCGGGTCCAAGAGACCCAGTACTTC,TRBV15,-,-,TRBJ2-5
CSVEGVTGAGVGELFF,TGCAGCGTTGAAGGGGTAACGGGAGCCGGGGTCGGGGAGCTGTTTTTT,TRBV29-1,-,-,TRBJ2-2
CAISGSDREGSGNTIYF,TGTGCCATCAGTGGATCGGACAGGGAGGGCTCTGGAAACACCATATATTTT,TRBV10-3,few,TRBD1,TRBJ1-3
CASSQDGQGYLNEQFF,TGTGCCAGCAGCCAAGATGGTCAGGGGTATCTCAATGAGCAGTTCTTC,TRBV3-1,once,-,TRBJ2-1
CSAREGYRETQYF,TGCAGTGCTAGAGAGGGTTATAGGGAGACCCAGTACTTC,TRBV20-1,-,-,TRBJ2-5
CASSYEFGNTIYF,TGTGCCAGCAGTTACGAGTTTGGAAACACCATATATTTT,TRBV12-3/TRBV12-4,-,-,TRBJ1-3
CASSFGLEAFF,TGTGCCAGCAGTTTCGGCCTTGAAGCTTTCTTT,TRBV27,-,-,TRBJ1-1
CASSLKSGTDHSYEQYF,TGTGCCAGCTCGCTTAAGTCCGGGACCGACCACTCCTACGAGCAGTACTTC,TRBV18,-,-,TRBJ2-7
CASSYRTVETYEQYF,TGTGCCAGCAGCTACCGGACAGTGGAGACGTACGAGCAGTACTTC,TRBV5-6,-,-,TRBJ2-7
CASSLGQVEETQYF,TGTGCCAGCAGCTTGGGGCAGGTAGAAGAGACCCAGTACTTC,TRBV5-5,few,-,TRBJ2-5
CASSLGPPTGGQTDTQYF,TGTGCCAGCAGCTTAGGGCCCCCAACGGGAGGGCAAACAGATACGCAGTATTTT,TRBV11-1,few,TRBD2,TRBJ2-3
CASSLAARGTETQYF,TGTGCCAGCAGCTTAGCGGCCAGGGGGACGGAGACCCAGTACTTC,TRBV7-7,-,TRBD1,TRBJ2-5
CASSWPTGPYNEQFF,TGTGCCAGCAGCTGGCCGACAGGCCCCTACAATGAGCAGTTCTTC,TRBV5-4,-,-,TRBJ2-1
CASSFPGGEQYF,TGTGCCAGCAGTTTCCCGGGGGGGGAGCAGTACTTC,TRBV28,-,TRBD2,TRBJ2-7
CASRVGQVTDTQYF,TGCGCCAGCAGGGTCGGACAGGTGACAGATACGCAGTATTTT,TRBV5-1,-,TRBD1,TRBJ2-3
CSVDPTGLEHRITYEQYF,TGCAGCGTTGACCCGACAGGGCTGGAACATCGTATCACCTACGAGCAGTACTTC,TRBV29-1,once,TRBD1,TRBJ2-7
CASSHGQGREAFF,TGCGCCAGCAGCCACGGACAGGGGAGAGAAGCTTTCTTT,TRBV4-1,-,TRBD1,TRBJ1-1
CASSYALAAHNEQFF,TGTGCCAGCAGTTACGCGTTAGCGGCCCACAATGAGCAGTTCTTC,TRBV6-2/TRBV6-3,few,-,TRBJ2-1
CASSFGLAGGSYEQYF,TGTGCCAGCAGTTTCGGACTAGCGGGAGGGTCCTACGAGCAGTACTTC,TRBV12-3/TRBV12-4,-,TRBD2,TRBJ2-7
CASSRAGPETQYF,TGCGCCAGCAGTCGAGCGGGACCGGAGACCCAGTACTTC,TRBV4-1,-,TRBD2,TRBJ2-5
CASGLVNSGPGNEQFF,TGTGCTAGTGGTCTCGTCAATAGCGGGCCTGGTAATGAGCAGTTCTTC,TRBV12-5,-,TRBD2,TRBJ2-1
CASSQDGQGTVNTEAFF,TGTGCCAGCAGCCAAGACGGGCAGGGAACGGTGAACACTGAAGCTTTCTTT,TRBV14,-,-,TRBJ1-1
CATSSGLGGSGELFF,TGTGCCACCAGCAGTGGTTTAGGGGGGTCCGGGGAGCTGTTTTTT,TRBV15,-,-,TRBJ2-2
CASSETGTPYNEQFF,TGTGCCAGCAGCGAAACCGGGACACCTTACAATGAGCAGTTCTTC,TRBV13,-,-,TRBJ2-1
CATRGTGELFF,TGTGCCACCAGAGGCACCGGGGAGCTGTTTTTT,TRBV15,-,-,TRBJ2-2
CSVPGQGNQPQHF,TGCAGCGTTCCGGGACAGGGCAATCAGCCCCAGCATTTT,TRBV29-1,few,TRBD1,TRBJ1-5
CASSLAPLADTQYF,TGTGCCAGCAGTTTAGCACCCTTGGCAGATACGCAGTATTTT,TRBV12-3/TRBV12-4,many,-,TRBJ2-3
CASSYVTGGAQYF,TGTGCCAGCAGTTACGTAACAGGCGGTGCGCAGTATTTT,TRBV6-6,once,-,TRBJ2-3
CASSSREGTGFSYEQYF,TGTGCCAGCAGCTCCCGGGAGGGGACAGGATTCTCCTACGAGCAGTACTTC,TRBV7-9,once,-,TRBJ2-7
CSVEPGGTEAFF,TGCAGCGTTGAACCTGGGGGCACTGAAGCTTTCTTT,TRBV29-1,-,-,TRBJ1-1
CASTPRSSSLLYEQYF,TGTGCCAGCACCCCGAGGAGTAGCAGCCTACTCTACGAGCAGTACTTC,TRBV14,-,-,TRBJ2-7
CASSTDSGGLRETQYF,TGTGCCAGCAGCACAGATAGCGGGGGCCTTAGAGAGACCCAGTACTTC,TRBV7-9,-,TRBD2,TRBJ2-5